The source of this T cell receptor (beta chain) is a study of T cell responses to AZD1222 COVID-19 vaccine (dated by TCRdb to the early 2020s). Describing the broader study: AZD1222 recipients with second doses at about 4 weeks or about 12 weeks were pooled, because spike-specific TCR depth and breadth did not differ between schedules. TCR sequencing was performed for approximately 240 trial participants, of whom about 210 were given two doses of AZD1222 and 26 were given two doses of MenACWY control vaccine. Trial participants were enrolled by age into 18-55, 56-69 and 70-plus year subgroups, with about 150, 28 and 57 TCR-sequenced participants respectively. Results and caveats for the whole study, not just this receptor: After two AZD1222 doses, both the breadth and the depth of spike-specific TCRs were significantly higher than at day 0 and than in MenACWY recipients. Participants were mostly white British and included more females than males, and it was suggested by the authors that clonal diversity may have been underestimated. Because no day 14 peak-response samples were available, the repertoires could be characterized only after the peak T cell response. Conclusions about previously exposed vaccinees are limited, since just 5 or 6 AZD1222 recipients were seropositive for SARS-CoV-2 at baseline. In the small 56-69-year group, the increase in depth fell short of significance, most likely because of low power. Reportedly, almost half of the unique spike-specific TCRs recognized epitopes lying outside the regions that are mutated in the B.1.351 and B.1.1.7 variants. The vaccine-associated CD4 TCRs covered the entire spike protein, and the dominant responses fell in regions 160-218 and 743-854.

The CDR3 regions of human TCRbeta chains were analyzed by immunosequencing. On the authors' methods: Repertoire TCRs were checked for matches against a reference library of SARS-CoV-2-specific TCRs that had been generated using the MIRA antigen-specificity platform. Breadth was defined as the fraction of unique TCRs that were SARS-CoV-2-associated. Depth was defined as the fraction of total T cells that were SARS-CoV-2-associated. Using the MIRA data, each spike-specific TCR was assigned both to the spike region to which the TCR was reactive and to a CD4 or CD8 class. Log10-transformed breadth and depth values were compared by one-way ANOVA with Sidak's multiple comparisons tests. Held by TCRdb, this immuneACCESS table contains in-frame sequences only and omits some clones. Under half of the omission traces to an unresolved V gene where checked; the cause of the rest is unknown. V and J calls and clone size are those listed in that table; D and trimming were worked out from the DNA. The table for this sample lists roughly 120,000 clones; 81% of them were counted only once. The ten most abundant clones make up less than 5% of the sample.

This clone has only one observation. The antigen it recognizes is unknown. No qualities accompany the bases; no much larger clone lies one base away. The CDR3 numbers 14 residues from cysteine through phenylalanine. The DNA shown is the 42-base CDR3, in frame from base 1. Sequences MNHEY (CDR1) and SVGAGI (CDR2) are obtained from the germline V gene. V loses 6 bases at its end and J loses 4 bases; junction bases beyond the gene matches: 6. This specimen's time point label, interpreted: baseline before first vaccination. Samples from vaccinated people were obtained from the UK trials COV001 and COV002, which included a single-blind randomized controlled phase 2/3 trial of AZD1222 (ChAdOx1 nCoV-19) in healthy adults. For TCRbeta chain sequencing, PBMC samples were collected from trial participants at day 0 and at day 28 after the second dose.

The sequence is built from TRBV6-5 and TRBJ1-5, with 7 bases matching TRBD1. This receptor was obtained from an adult in good health. The specimen comprised peripheral blood, sampled on day 0 of AZD1222 vaccination. CDR3 sequence: CASRSDRENQPQHF. In nucleotide form, the sequence is TGTGCCAGCAGATCCGACAGGGAGAATCAGCCCCAGCATTTT.